This T cell receptor (beta chain) was sequenced in a study of T cells of healthy individuals. This clonotype was counted at least ten times. V was shortened by 6 bases and J by 0 bases, with 23 bases between the two germline ends. Germline loops: CDR1 DFQATT, CDR2 SNEGSKA (reference sequence). The CDR3 has 17 residues. In TCRdb, the 5' RACE reads were re-called with MiXCR into one record per CDR3 protein. The repertoire includes approximately 50,000 distinct CDR3 sequences, about 14% of them detected once, and 15% to 20% sits in the top ten. This TCR was sampled from a human donor in good health. The J gene is TRBJ2-5, the V gene TRBV20-1; no clear D gene. The CDR3 sequence is CSAQLRPFLRYQETQYF. CDR3 nucleotides: TGCAGTGCCCAACTACGACCGTTCCTGAGGTACCAAGAGACCCAGTACTTC.